A single sample is the source of the 14 T cell receptor beta chains below, sequenced in a study of T-cell reconstitution after alpha-beta-depleted transplantation in children. Preparation of the TCRbeta library was carried out with unique molecular identifiers. A single record per CDR3 protein comes from TCRdb applying MiXCR to the PCR reads. The sample yields 120,000 or so distinct CDR3 sequences, 10% seen once. This sample comprised PBMCs from the stem cell graft donor, obtained from the stem cell graft. These receptor sequences come from a human donor who donated a stem cell graft to a child with acute lymphoblastic leukemia.

This clonotype showed up many times. This rearrangement joins TRBV20-1 to TRBJ1-2; TRBD1 matches 7 bases. Trimming cost V 3 bases and J 7 bases; bases outside gene matches: 5. Germline V lookup: CDR1 DFQATT, CDR2 SNEGSKA (reference sequence). This CDR3 is 12 amino acids long. The CDR3 DNA sequence: TGCAGTGCTAGCAGGGGGTCGTCTGGCTACACCTTC. Translating it yields CSASRGSSGYTF.

The sample holds a few counts of this clonotype. The chain carries TRBV4-1 and TRBJ1-2; maybe TRBD1 (5 bases). The germline V and J ends were trimmed by 2 bases and 4 bases, with 26 bases remaining between them. The CDR3 covers 19 residues. Germline assignment: CDR1 MGHRA and CDR2 YSYEKL. CDR3 DNA: TGCGCCAGCAGCCAAAGAGCTCTTAAAGAGGATGGGGGGATCTATGGCTACACCTTC. The encoded protein is CASSQRALKEDGGIYGYTF.

This clonotype came up many times. V gene TRBV20-1 combines with J gene TRBJ2-5; no definite D call. V was cut by 6 bases and J by 2 bases, with 13 bases left in between. The germline V gene has CDR1 DFQATT and CDR2 SNEGSKA (reference sequence). This CDR3 spans 13 amino acids. CDR3 DNA sequence: TGCAGTGCCACTCACCAGATTCAAGAGACCCAGTACTTC. It specifies CSATHQIQETQYF.

This clonotype was seen ten or more times. The V and J genes are TRBV29-1 and TRBJ2-7; possibly TRBD1 for D (5 bases). V lost 4 bases to trimming and J lost 3 bases, with 25 bases between them. Germline V gene lookup returns CDR1 SQVTM and CDR2 ANQGSEA. This CDR3 region has 17 residues. The CDR3: CSVGGYIRTSTLYEQYF. As DNA, the CDR3 is TGCAGCGTTGGCGGATATATCAGGACATCAACACTCTACGAGCAGTACTTC.

The sample holds many counts of this clonotype. This chain uses TRBV12-3 or TRBV12-4 with TRBJ2-3, with no clear D. CDR3 length: 14 residues. Between the trimmed V and J ends, which lost 6 bases and 1 base, there was a span of 11 bases. The CDR3 coding sequence is TGTGCCAGCAGCTTTACTGGCGGCACAGATACGCAGTATTTT. This translates into CASSFTGGTDTQYF.

This clonotype has a count of ten or more. The chain couples TRBV30 to TRBJ2-2; 9 positions agree with TRBD1. J gave up 7 bases and V 0 bases, and 0 bases lay outside the gene matches. Germline CDR1 reads GTSNPN; CDR2 reads SVGIG (reference sequence). The CDR3 loop spans 13 amino acids. As DNA, the CDR3 is TGTGCCTGGAGTGTGACAGGGGGCGGGGAGCTGTTTTTT. This sequence encodes CAWSVTGGGELFF.

Many counts were recorded for this clonotype. V and J are TRBV20-1 and TRBJ2-7; maybe TRBD2 (5 bases). Trimming shortened V by 0 bases and J by 1 base, and 10 bases separated the two germline ends. CDR3 length equals 14 residues. Germline CDR1 reads DFQATT; CDR2 reads SNEGSKA (reference sequence). CDR3 region: CSARDRRRSYEQYF. Here the CDR3 DNA reads TGCAGTGCTAGAGATAGGCGGAGGTCCTACGAGCAGTACTTC.

This clonotype was seen ten or more times. V is TRBV5-6 and J is TRBJ1-1, with D unresolved. Germline V gene lookup returns CDR1 SGHDT and CDR2 YYEEEE. The CDR3 consists of 13 residues. V gave up 2 bases and J gave up 5 bases, with 10 bases separating them. As DNA, the CDR3 is TGTGCCAGCAGCTTCTTCAGCCAAACTGAAGCTTTCTTT. Translation gives CASSFFSQTEAFF.

The table lists this clonotype with a few counts. The V gene is TRBV7-9, the J gene TRBJ2-7; D is unclear. CDR1 is SEHNR and CDR2 is FQNEAQ in the germline V gene (reference sequence). The CDR3 has 14 residues. Trimming stripped 1 base from V and 0 bases from J, with 7 bases between. CDR3 DNA: TGTGCCAGCAGCTTAGACTCCCACTCCTACGAGCAGTACTTC. Translation: CASSLDSHSYEQYF.

This clonotype was recorded at least ten times. The CDR3 DNA reads TGCAGTGCTAGAGGACAGCTCGGACTAGCACCGATCCATGAGCAGTTCTTC. As protein: CSARGQLGLAPIHEQFF. The rearrangement uses TRBV20-1 and TRBJ2-1; TRBD2 matches 8 bases. This CDR3 is 17 amino acids long. Trimming at V came to 1 base and at J to 8 bases, leaving 16 bases not matched to a gene. CDR1 and CDR2 from the germline V gene are DFQATT and SNEGSKA (reference sequence).

The chain joins TRBV6-6 to TRBJ2-3; D is perhaps TRBD1 (5 bases). The germline gives CDR1 MNHNY, CDR2 SVGAGI (reference sequence). The CDR3 extends over 12 amino acids. V lost 2 bases, J lost 5 bases, and 5 bases lay in between. CDR3 in amino acids: CASSYGQDTQYF. The CDR3, as DNA: TGTGCCAGCAGTTACGGACAAGATACGCAGTATTTT.

This clonotype was recorded at least ten times. The CDR3 DNA follows: TGTGCCAGCAGCCTTACAGGGGACGGCGCTGAAGCTTTCTTT. This codes for CASSLTGDGAEAFF. The chain joins TRBV14 to TRBJ1-1, with 7 bases identical to TRBD1. With V trimmed by 4 bases and J by 6 bases, 8 bases remained unmatched. Germline CDR1 SGHDN, CDR2 FVKESK. This CDR3 comprises 14 residues.

In this sample, this clonotype turned up many times. V gene TRBV20-1 combines with J gene TRBJ2-7; 7 positions agree with TRBD1. V lost 7 bases, J lost 2 bases, and 5 bases stayed unmatched. Germline V gene lookup returns CDR1 DFQATT and CDR2 SNEGSKA (reference sequence). This CDR3 has 12 amino acids. The CDR3 bases are TGCAGTGTTAACAGGGGAGCCTACGAGCAGTACTTC. Its translation: CSVNRGAYEQYF.

This clonotype was picked up many times. The chain is built from TRBV5-5 and TRBJ2-7, with D perhaps given as TRBD1 or TRBD2 (5 bases each). CDR3 length: 15 amino acids. The V end was cut by 0 bases, the J end by 4 bases, with 14 bases between. Germline CDR1 and CDR2: SGHKS and YYEKEE (reference sequence). CDR3 nucleotides: TGTGCCAGCAGCTTGGCGGGACCGATACCATACGAGCAGTACTTC. Residues: CASSLAGPIPYEQYF.